This is a list of T cell receptor beta chains from one sample in a study of radiotherapy plus CTLA-4 blockade in lung cancer. The repertoire was sequenced with immunoSEQ multiplex PCR; TCRdb's copy has only in-frame clones and lacks some. The data show under 20,000 clones, more than 70% seen once. Sequencing used peripheral blood, obtained from a patient treated with radiotherapy plus ipilimumab. The receptors shown here come from a human donor with non-small cell lung cancer whose response to radiotherapy plus ipilimumab could not be evaluated. Both conserved end residues are part of each CDR3. A D gene is named only where the DNA matches it firmly. Clone size is stated in some rows and not others, as once, few, many or a class when expanded.

>.|TRBV15|TRBJ1-1|TRBD1
TGTGCCACCAGCTGGACAGGGGGCACTGAAGCTTTCTTT
CATSWTGGTEAFF
>once|TRBV5-6|TRBJ2-7|.
TGTGCCAGCAGCTTGAGGGGCACCGGTGTCCACGAGCAGTACTTC
CASSLRGTGVHEQYF
>.|TRBV7-2|TRBJ1-4|.
TGTGCCAGCAGCTTAGCGCCCAGGGGTGGCGAAAAACTGTTTTTT
CASSLAPRGGEKLFF
>few|TRBV7-9|TRBJ2-1|TRBD2
TGTGCCAGCAGCGATCCCCCTCACGGGAGGGATTACAATGAGCAGTTCTTC
CASSDPPHGRDYNEQFF
>.|TRBV19|TRBJ2-1|.
TGTGCCAGTAGCCAGGGGTTTGGTGAGCAGTTCTTC
CASSQGFGEQFF
>.|TRBV6-5|TRBJ2-7|.
TGTGCCAGCAGTCGCGGGACGGATACCTACGAGCAGTACTTC
CASSRGTDTYEQYF
>.|TRBV19|TRBJ2-1|TRBD2
TGTGCCAGTAGTGCTAGCGGGAACTACAATGAGCAGTTCTTC
CASSASGNYNEQFF
>.|TRBV5-1|TRBJ2-3|.
TGCGTCAGCAGCTCGTCCGGTACAGATACGCAGTATTTT
CVSSSSGTDTQYF
>.|TRBV7-2|TRBJ1-1|.
TGTGCCAGCAGCTCAATGTCGGGAAGGAGCACTGAAGCTTTCTTT
CASSSMSGRSTEAFF
>.|TRBV18|TRBJ2-7|TRBD1
TGTGCCAGCTCACGTGGGGGGACAGGGGTTCTCGAGCAGTACTTC
CASSRGGTGVLEQYF
>.|TRBV2|TRBJ2-7|TRBD2
TGTGCCAGCAGTGAACAGATCCTACGGGGGGGTGGGAGGTACGAGCAGTACTTC
CASSEQILRGGGRYEQYF
>.|TRBV4-1|TRBJ2-1|TRBD2
TGCGCCAGCAGCCAAGGGGCAGCTCGAGCGGGAGTATCCTACAATGAGCAGTTCTTC
CASSQGAARAGVSYNEQFF
>.|TRBV29-1|TRBJ1-2|TRBD1
TGCAGCGTTGAAGACAGGGGGCGCATCTATGGCTACACCTTC
CSVEDRGRIYGYTF
>few|TRBV6-5|TRBJ2-3|.
TGTGCCAGCAGACACCAGATCAGGGCAGATACGCAGTATTTT
CASRHQIRADTQYF
>.|TRBV2|TRBJ2-7|TRBD1
TGTGCCAGCAGGGACTGGACAGGGGACTACGAGCAGTACTTC
CASRDWTGDYEQYF
>.|TRBV7-9|TRBJ1-5|.
TGTGCCAGCAGCCCCCACGCGGATCAGCCCCAGCATTTT
CASSPHADQPQHF
>.|TRBV11-2|TRBJ2-2|TRBD2
TGTGCCAGCAGCCCCACCGGGGCGGGAGCCGGGGAGCTGTTTTTT
CASSPTGAGAGELFF
>.|TRBV4-1|TRBJ1-2|TRBD1
TGCGCCAGCAGCCAACCGGGACAGAACTATGGCTACACCTTC
CASSQPGQNYGYTF
>.|TRBV28|TRBJ1-2|.
TGTGCCAGCAGTTCTTTTGGCTACACCTTC
CASSSFGYTF
>.|TRBV19|TRBJ1-1|.
TGTGCCAGTAGTATGTCGGGATTGGAGAACACTGAAGCTTTCTTT
CASSMSGLENTEAFF
>.|TRBV28|TRBJ1-2|.
TGTGCCAGCAGTTCAGGGTTTATCCTATATGGCTACACCTTC
CASSSGFILYGYTF
>.|TRBV19|TRBJ1-5|.
TGTGCCAGTACAAGGACAGCAAACTCGATATATAGCAATCAGCCCCAGCATTTT
CASTRTANSIYSNQPQHF